Sequencing of this T cell receptor beta chain was carried out in a study of blood T cell repertoires in COVID-19. This CDR3 has 16 residues. V shed 6 bases, J shed 1 base, and the junction held 8 bases outside the gene matches. Per germline, CDR1 LNHDA and CDR2 SQIVND (reference sequence). Sequencing was performed with immunoSEQ multiplex PCR; in TCRdb, only in-frame clones are kept and a portion is missing. The sample has about 160,000 clones, roughly 82% seen once. The source material was peripheral blood. This TCR was sampled from a woman aged 35 to 49 with COVID-19, enrolled during active disease. The chain joins TRBV19 to TRBJ2-3, with TRBD2 matching over 9 bases. The CDR3 DNA follows: TGTGCCAGTAGGTCAGCGGGGGGAGCTCGCACAGATACGCAGTATTTT. Protein: CASRSAGGARTDTQYF.